This TCR beta chain was sequenced during a study of OX40 agonist ivuxolimab in advanced cancers. Across the study: At doses from 0.01 to 10 mg/kg, patients were given intravenous ivuxolimab every 2 weeks.

Autoimmune disease history or systemic immunosuppression led to patients being barred. Clones were read by immunoSEQ multiplex PCR, and TCRdb kept only the in-frame ones, dropping some. Seen here are roughly 64,000 clones, about four fifths observed once, and the top ten hold roughly 2.1%. Losses at the gene ends were 6 bases for V and 4 bases for J; bases not matched to a gene: 6. The CDR3 has 15 residues. Germline CDR1 and CDR2: LNHDA and SQIVND (reference sequence). The chain uses TRBV19 and TRBJ1-4; TRBD1 matches at 9 bases. Material: CD4+ or CD8+ T cells sorted from blood, obtained in a trial of the OX40 agonist ivuxolimab. This clonotype originated in an adult with an advanced solid tumor such as melanoma, head and neck, liver or kidney cancer. The CDR3 DNA reads as TGTGCCAGTAGGATCGGGACAGGGAGTAATGAAAAACTGTTTTTT. It yields the protein CASRIGTGSNEKLFF.